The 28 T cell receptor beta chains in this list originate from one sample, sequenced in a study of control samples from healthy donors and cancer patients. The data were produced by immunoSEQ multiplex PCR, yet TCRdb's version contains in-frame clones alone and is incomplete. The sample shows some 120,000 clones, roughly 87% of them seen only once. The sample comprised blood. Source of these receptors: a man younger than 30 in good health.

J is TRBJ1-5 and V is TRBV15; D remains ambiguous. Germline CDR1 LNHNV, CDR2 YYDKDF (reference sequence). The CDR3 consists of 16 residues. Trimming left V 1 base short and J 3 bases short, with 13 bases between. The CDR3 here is CATSRGWQTSNQPQHF. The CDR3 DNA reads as TGTGCCACCAGCAGAGGTTGGCAGACTTCCAATCAGCCCCAGCATTTT.

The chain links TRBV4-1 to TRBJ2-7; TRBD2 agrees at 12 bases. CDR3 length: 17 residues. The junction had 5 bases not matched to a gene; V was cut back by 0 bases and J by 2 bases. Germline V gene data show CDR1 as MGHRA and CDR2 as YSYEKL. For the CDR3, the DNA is TGCGCCAGCAGCCAAGATCTACTAGCGGGAGGAGCCTACGAGCAGTACTTC. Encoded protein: CASSQDLLAGGAYEQYF.

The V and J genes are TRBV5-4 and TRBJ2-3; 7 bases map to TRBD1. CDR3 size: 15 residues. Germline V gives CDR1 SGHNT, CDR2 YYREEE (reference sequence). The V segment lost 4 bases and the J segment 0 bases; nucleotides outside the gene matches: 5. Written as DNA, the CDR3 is TGTGCCAGCAGCATCGGGACAGCTAGCACAGATACGCAGTATTTT. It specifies CASSIGTASTDTQYF.

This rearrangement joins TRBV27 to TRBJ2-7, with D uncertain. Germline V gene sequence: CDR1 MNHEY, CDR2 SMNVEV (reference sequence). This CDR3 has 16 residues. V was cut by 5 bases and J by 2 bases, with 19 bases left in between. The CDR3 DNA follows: TGTGCCAGCAGTCAGTCCCCGGCCCCCCCTCCCTACGAGCAGTACTTC. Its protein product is CASSQSPAPPPYEQYF.

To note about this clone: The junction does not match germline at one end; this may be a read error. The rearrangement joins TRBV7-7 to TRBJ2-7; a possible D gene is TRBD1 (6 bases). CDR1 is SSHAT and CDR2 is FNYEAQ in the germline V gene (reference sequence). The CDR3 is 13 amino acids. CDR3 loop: CASSKDRSYEQYF. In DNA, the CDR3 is TGTGCTAGCAGCAAGGACAGATCCTACGAGCAGTACTTC.

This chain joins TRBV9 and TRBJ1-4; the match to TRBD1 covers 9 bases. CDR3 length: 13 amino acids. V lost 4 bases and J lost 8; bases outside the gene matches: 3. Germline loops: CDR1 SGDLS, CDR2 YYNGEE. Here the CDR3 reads CASSSGQGEKLFF. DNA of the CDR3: TGTGCCAGCAGCTCCGGACAGGGGGAAAAACTGTTTTTT.

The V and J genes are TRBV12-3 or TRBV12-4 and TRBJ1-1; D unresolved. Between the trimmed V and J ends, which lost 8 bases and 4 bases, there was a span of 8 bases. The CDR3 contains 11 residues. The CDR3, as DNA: TGTGCCAGCCTATTCGGCACTGAAGCTTTCTTT. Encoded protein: CASLFGTEAFF.

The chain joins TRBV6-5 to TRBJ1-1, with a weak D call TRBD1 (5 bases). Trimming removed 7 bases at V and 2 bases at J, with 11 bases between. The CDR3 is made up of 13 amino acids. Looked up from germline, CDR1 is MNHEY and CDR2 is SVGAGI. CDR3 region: CASKHGDNTEAFF. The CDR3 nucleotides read TGTGCCAGCAAACACGGGGACAACACTGAAGCTTTCTTT.

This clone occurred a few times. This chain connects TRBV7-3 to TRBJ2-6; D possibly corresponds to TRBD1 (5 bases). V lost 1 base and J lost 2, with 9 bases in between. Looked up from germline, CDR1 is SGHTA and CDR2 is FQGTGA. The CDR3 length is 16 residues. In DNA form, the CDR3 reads TGTGCCAGCAGCTTAATAGCAGGGACTGGGGCCAACGTCCTGACTTTC. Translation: CASSLIAGTGANVLTF.

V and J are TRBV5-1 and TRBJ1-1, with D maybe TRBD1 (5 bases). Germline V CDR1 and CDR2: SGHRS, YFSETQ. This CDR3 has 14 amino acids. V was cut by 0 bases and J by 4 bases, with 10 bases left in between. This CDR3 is CASSLAGIATEAFF. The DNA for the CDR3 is TGCGCCAGCAGCTTGGCAGGGATTGCCACTGAAGCTTTCTTT.

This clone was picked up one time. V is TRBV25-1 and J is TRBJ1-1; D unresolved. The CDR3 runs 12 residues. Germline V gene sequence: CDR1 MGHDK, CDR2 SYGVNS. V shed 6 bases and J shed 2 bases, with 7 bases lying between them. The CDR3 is CASRHINTEAFF. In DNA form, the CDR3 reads TGTGCCAGCAGACATATCAACACTGAAGCTTTCTTT.

This chain's CDR3 is CASSQPGLAGVETQYF. The CDR3 DNA reads as TGCGCCAGCAGCCAACCCGGACTAGCGGGAGTAGAGACCCAGTACTTC. This rearrangement joins TRBV4-3 to TRBJ2-5; 13 nucleotides align to TRBD2. Germline loops: CDR1 LGHNA, CDR2 YSLEER. J gave up 4 bases and V 2 bases, and 4 bases lay outside the gene matches. CDR3 length: 16 amino acids.

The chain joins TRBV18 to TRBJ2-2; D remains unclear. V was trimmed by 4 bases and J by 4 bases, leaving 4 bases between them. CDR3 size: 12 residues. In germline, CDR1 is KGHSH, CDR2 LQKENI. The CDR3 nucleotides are TGTGCCAGCTCACGACCCACCGGGGAGCTGTTTTTT. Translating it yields CASSRPTGELFF.

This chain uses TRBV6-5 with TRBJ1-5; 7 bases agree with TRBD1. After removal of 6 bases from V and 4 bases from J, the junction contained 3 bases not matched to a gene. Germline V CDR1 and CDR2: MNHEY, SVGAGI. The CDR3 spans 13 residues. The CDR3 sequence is CASRGQRNQPQHF. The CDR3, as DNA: TGTGCCAGCAGGGGACAGAGGAATCAGCCCCAGCATTTT.

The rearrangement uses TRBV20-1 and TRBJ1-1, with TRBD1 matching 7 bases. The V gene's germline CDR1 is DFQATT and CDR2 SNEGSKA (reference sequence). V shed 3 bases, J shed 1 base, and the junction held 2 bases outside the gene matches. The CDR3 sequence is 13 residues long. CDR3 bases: TGCAGTGCTAGTGGGACAGCGAACACTGAAGCTTTCTTT. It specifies CSASGTANTEAFF.

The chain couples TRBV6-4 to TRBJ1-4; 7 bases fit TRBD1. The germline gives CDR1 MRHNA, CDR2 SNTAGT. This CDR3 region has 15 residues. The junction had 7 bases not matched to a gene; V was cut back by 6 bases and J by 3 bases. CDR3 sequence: CASSLNRGSNEKLFF. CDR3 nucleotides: TGTGCCAGCAGCCTTAACAGGGGCTCTAATGAAAAACTGTTTTTT.

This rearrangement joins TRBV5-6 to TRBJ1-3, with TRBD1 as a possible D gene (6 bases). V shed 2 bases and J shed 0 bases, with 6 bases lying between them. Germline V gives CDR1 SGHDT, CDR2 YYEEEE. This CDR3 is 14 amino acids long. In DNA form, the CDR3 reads TGTGCCAGCAGCTTACAGGGCTCTGGAAACACCATATATTTT. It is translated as CASSLQGSGNTIYF.

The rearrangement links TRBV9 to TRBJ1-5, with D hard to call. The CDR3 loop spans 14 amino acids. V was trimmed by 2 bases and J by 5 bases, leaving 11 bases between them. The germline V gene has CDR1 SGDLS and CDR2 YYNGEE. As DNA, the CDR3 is TGTGCCAGCAGCGTCGGAAACAGCTATCAGCCCCAGCATTTT. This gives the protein CASSVGNSYQPQHF.

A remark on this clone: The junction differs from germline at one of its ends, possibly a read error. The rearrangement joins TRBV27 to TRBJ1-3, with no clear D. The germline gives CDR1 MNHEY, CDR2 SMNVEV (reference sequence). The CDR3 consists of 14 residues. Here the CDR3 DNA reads TGTGCCAGCAATTTAACTGGGGCTGGAAACACCATATATTTT. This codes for CASNLTGAGNTIYF.

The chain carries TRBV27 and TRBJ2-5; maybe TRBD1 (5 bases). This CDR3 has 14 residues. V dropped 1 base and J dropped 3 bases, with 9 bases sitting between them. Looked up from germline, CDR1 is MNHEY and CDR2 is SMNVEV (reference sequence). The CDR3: CASSLWGVEETQYF. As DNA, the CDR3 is TGTGCCAGCAGTTTATGGGGCGTTGAAGAGACCCAGTACTTC.

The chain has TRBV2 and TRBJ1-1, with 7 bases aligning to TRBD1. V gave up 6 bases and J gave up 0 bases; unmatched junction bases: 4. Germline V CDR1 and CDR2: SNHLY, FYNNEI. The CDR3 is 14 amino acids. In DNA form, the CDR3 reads TGTGCCAGCAGGGGGGACAGCTTGAACACTGAAGCTTTCTTT. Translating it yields CASRGDSLNTEAFF.

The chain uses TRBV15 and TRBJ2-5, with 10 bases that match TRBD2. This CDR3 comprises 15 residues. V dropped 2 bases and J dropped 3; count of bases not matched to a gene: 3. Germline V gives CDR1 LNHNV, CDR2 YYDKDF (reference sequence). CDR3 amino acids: CATSRSLAGEETQYF. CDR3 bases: TGTGCCACCAGCAGATCCCTAGCGGGAGAAGAGACCCAGTACTTC.

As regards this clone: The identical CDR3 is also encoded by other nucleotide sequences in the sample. The CDR3 sequence is CASSVDRNYGYTF. The CDR3 bases are TGTGCCAGCAGCGTGGACAGGAACTATGGCTACACCTTC. The chain recombines TRBV9 with TRBJ1-2; 7 nucleotides match TRBD1. V was pared by 2 bases and J by 2 bases, with 0 bases of the junction left unmatched. Germline assignment: CDR1 SGDLS and CDR2 YYNGEE. This CDR3 has 13 residues.

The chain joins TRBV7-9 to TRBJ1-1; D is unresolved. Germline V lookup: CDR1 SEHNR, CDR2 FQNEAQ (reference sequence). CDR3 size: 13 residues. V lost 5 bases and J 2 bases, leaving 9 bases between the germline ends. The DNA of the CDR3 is TGTGCCAGCAGCCCTCGACGCAACACTGAAGCTTTCTTT. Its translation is CASSPRRNTEAFF.

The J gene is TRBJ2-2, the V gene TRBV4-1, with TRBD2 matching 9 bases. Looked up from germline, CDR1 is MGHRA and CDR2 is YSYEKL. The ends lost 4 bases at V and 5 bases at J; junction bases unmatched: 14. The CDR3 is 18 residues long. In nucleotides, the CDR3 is TGCGCCAGCAGCCCAAGATATCCCGGGACTAGCTTAACCGGGGAGCTGTTTTTT. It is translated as CASSPRYPGTSLTGELFF.

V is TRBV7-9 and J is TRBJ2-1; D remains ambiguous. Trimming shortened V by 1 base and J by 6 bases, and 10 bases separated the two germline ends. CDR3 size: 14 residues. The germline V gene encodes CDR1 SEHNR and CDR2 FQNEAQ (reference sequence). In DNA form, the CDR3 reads TGTGCCAGCAGCTTAGTGGTTAACCTCAATGAGCAGTTCTTC. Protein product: CASSLVVNLNEQFF.

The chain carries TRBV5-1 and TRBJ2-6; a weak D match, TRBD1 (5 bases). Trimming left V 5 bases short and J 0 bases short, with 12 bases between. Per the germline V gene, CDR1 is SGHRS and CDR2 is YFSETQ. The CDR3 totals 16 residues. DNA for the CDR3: TGCGCCAGCAGGGTCCAGGGAAACTCTGGGGCCAACGTCCTGACTTTC. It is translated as CASRVQGNSGANVLTF.

DNA of the CDR3: TGTGCTAGTGGTCCCGGACTGCTGAGAGACTCCTACGAGCAGTACTTC. This codes for CASGPGLLRDSYEQYF. The chain is built from TRBV12-5 and TRBJ2-7; D possibly corresponds to TRBD2 (5 bases). V was cut by 5 bases and J by 0 bases, with 17 bases left in between. There are 16 residues in the CDR3. Germline assignment: CDR1 LGHNT and CDR2 FRNRAP.